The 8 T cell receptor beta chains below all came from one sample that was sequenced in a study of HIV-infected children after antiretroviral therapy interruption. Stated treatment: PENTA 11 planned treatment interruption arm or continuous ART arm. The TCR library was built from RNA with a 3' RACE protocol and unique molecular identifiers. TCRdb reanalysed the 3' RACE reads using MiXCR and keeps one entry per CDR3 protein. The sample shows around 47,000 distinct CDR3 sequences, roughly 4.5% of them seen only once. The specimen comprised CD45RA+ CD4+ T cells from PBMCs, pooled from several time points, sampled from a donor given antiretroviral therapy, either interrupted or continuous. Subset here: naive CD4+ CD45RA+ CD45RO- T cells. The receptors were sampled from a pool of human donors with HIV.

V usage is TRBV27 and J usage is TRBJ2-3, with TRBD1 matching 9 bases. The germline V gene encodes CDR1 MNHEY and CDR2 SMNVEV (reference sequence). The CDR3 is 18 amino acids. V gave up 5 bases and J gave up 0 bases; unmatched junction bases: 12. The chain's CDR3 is CASSKPGQGTASTDTQYF. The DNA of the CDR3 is TGTGCCAGCAGTAAACCGGGACAGGGAACTGCTAGCACAGATACGCAGTATTTT.

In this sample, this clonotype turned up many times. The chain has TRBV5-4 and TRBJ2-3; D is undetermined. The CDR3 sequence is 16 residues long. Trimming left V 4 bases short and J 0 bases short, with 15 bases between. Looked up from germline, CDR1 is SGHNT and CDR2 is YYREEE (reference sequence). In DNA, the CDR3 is TGTGCCAGCAGCCGAGGACCGACCGTTAGCACAGATACGCAGTATTTT. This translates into CASSRGPTVSTDTQYF. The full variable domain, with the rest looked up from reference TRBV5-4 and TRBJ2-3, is ETGVTQSPTHLIKTRGQQVTLRCSSQSGHNTVSWYQQALGQGPQFIFQYYREEENGRGNFPPRFSGLQFPNYSSELNVNALELDDSALYLCASSRGPTVSTDTQYFGPGTRLTVL.

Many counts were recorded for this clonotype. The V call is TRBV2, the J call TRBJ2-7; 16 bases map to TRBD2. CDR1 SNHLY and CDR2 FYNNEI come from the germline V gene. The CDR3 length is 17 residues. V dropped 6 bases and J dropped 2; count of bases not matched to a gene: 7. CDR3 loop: CASSLPGLAGGTYEQYF. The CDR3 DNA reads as TGTGCCAGCAGCCTACCGGGACTAGCGGGGGGGACCTACGAGCAGTACTTC.

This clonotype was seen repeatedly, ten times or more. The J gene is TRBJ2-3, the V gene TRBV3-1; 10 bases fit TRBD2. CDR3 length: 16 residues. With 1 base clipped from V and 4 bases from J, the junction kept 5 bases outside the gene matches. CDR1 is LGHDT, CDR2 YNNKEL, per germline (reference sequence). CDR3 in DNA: TGTGCCAGCAGCCAAGTTGGGACTAGCGACCCAGATACGCAGTATTTT. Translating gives CASSQVGTSDPDTQYF.

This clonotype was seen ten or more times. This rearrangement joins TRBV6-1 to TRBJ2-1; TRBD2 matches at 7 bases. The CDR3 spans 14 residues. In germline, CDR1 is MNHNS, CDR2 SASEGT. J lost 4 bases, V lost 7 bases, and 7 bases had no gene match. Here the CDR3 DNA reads TGTGCCAGCACCACGGGGGGAAGATACAATGAGCAGTTCTTC. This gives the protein CASTTGGRYNEQFF.

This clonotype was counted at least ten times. CDR3 coding DNA: TGTGCCAGCAGCCTAGAGAGCAGCACAGATACGCAGTATTTT. Protein sequence: CASSLESSTDTQYF. This chain connects TRBV9 to TRBJ2-3, with unresolved D. Looked up from germline, CDR1 is SGDLS and CDR2 is YYNGEE. The V end was cut by 4 bases, the J end by 0 bases, with 9 bases between. The CDR3 extends over 14 amino acids.

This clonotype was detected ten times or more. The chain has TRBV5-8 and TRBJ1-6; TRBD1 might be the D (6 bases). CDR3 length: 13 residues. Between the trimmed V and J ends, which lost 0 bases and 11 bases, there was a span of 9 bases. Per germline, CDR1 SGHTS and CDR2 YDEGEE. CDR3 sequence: CASSLGGQTPLHF. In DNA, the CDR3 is TGTGCCAGCAGCTTGGGTGGACAGACACCCCTCCACTTT.

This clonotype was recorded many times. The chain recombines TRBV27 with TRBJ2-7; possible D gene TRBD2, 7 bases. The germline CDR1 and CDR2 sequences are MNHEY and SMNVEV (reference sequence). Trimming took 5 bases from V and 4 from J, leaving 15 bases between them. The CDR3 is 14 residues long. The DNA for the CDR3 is TGTGCCAGCAGTCCGAGGGGGGGGCCATACGAGCAGTACTTC. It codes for CASSPRGGPYEQYF.